This is a list of T cell receptor beta chains from one sample in a study of response to subunit inactivated influenza vaccine. Via MiXCR, TCRdb re-called the RT-PCR reads, giving one row per CDR3 protein. Of under 950,000 distinct CDR3 sequences in the sample, over 20% were seen once. The sequenced sample was PBMCs from blood, obtained 5 days after vaccination. These TCRs come from a man aged 50-60 years who received an inactivated influenza vaccine. The conserved cysteine and the conserved F or W are not part of the CDR3 here. A D gene is named only where the DNA matches it firmly. Part of the rows lack a size; the others show once, few, many or a class for expanded clones.

clone size | D gene | J gene | CDR3 length | V gene | CDR3 protein
few | TRBD2 | TRBJ2-3 | 12 | TRBV5-1 | ASKRDRDTDTQY
many | NA | TRBJ2-5 | 14 | TRBV5-1 | ASSLGGPTYQETQY
NA | TRBD1 | TRBJ2-1 | 16 | TRBV5-6 | ASSQLFSPGQGFSEQF
NA | NA | TRBJ2-2 | 13 | TRBV4-2 | ASSQLTGNTGELF
many | TRBD1 | TRBJ2-1 | 12 | TRBV12-3/TRBV12-4 | ASSPSTGDNEQF
NA | NA | TRBJ2-7 | 13 | TRBV28 | ASSLWGQPSYEQY
few | TRBD1 | TRBJ2-2 | 14 | TRBV4-2 | ASSQTQGALTGELF
many | NA | TRBJ1-1 | 11 | TRBV20-1 | SATAGLNTEAF
few | TRBD2 | TRBJ2-7 | 9 | TRBV29-1 | SVGGGNEQY
NA | NA | TRBJ2-6 | 14 | TRBV3-1 | ASSQERISGANVLT
NA | TRBD2 | TRBJ2-1 | 14 | TRBV20-1 | SARARSGRSYNEQF
many | NA | TRBJ1-2 | 10 | TRBV12-3/TRBV12-4 | ASSRNRYGYT
NA | NA | TRBJ1-1 | 10 | TRBV10-2 | ASVRSNTEAF
once | NA | TRBJ2-3 | 13 | TRBV29-1 | SVDQGGLSTDTQY
few | NA | TRBJ2-7 | 12 | TRBV27 | ASSLSWSSYEQY